This T cell receptor (beta chain) was identified in a study of lymphopenia after photon versus proton radiotherapy. Generated by immunoSEQ multiplex PCR, the TCRdb table keeps only in-frame clones and is missing some. The sample records under 15,000 clones, 70% to 90% being singletons. Worth noting for this clone: Its antigen is undetermined.

The study, taken as a whole, reports: A bigger post-nadir fall in TCR diversity correlated inversely with survival time in deceased patients. Post-nadir diversity loss with photons came from oligoclonal expansion, particularly CD8+ Temra cells. Relative stability marked proton patients; photon patients lost diversity and naive cells.

The source material was peripheral blood, sampled from a patient treated with proton-based radiotherapy. The TCR sequence derives from a man in his fifties or sixties with pancreatic cancer.

The CDR3 nucleotides are TGTGCCAGCAGCCTAGGGTTCAGACAGGGAAGGGTTAGGTGCTACGAGCAGTACTTC. This codes for CASSLGFRQGRVRCYEQYF. The chain joins TRBV21-1 to TRBJ2-7; the table's D gene call, TRBD1, was not cross checked with the DNA. TRBV21-1 is designated a pseudogene. The CDR3 contains 19 residues.